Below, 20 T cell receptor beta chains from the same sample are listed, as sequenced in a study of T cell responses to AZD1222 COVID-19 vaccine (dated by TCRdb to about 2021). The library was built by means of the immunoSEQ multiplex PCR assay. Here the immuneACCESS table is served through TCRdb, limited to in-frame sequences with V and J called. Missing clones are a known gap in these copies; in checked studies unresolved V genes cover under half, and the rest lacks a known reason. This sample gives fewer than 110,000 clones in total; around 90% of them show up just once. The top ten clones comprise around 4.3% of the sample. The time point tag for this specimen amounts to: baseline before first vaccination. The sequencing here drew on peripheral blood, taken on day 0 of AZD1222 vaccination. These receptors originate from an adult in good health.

CDR3 bases: TGTGCCACCGAGGGCGCCCTGTACTACGAGCAGTACTTC. Its protein is CATEGALYYEQYF. The chain couples TRBV25-1 to TRBJ2-7; possible D gene TRBD2, 5 bases. Trimming left V 10 bases short and J 3 bases short, with 16 bases between. The CDR3 is 13 amino acids. The germline V gene has CDR1 MGHDK and CDR2 SYGVNS.

The CDR3 coding sequence is TGTGCCAGCAGTCCTCCGGGACCCCCACGTGGCATTCAGTACTTC. It is translated as CASSPPGPPRGIQYF. V and J are TRBV6-5 and TRBJ2-4; D is tentatively TRBD1 or TRBD2 (5 bases each). The V gene's germline CDR1 is MNHEY and CDR2 SVGAGI. Between the trimmed V and J ends, which lost 5 bases and 9 bases, there was a span of 20 bases. The CDR3 has 15 amino acids.

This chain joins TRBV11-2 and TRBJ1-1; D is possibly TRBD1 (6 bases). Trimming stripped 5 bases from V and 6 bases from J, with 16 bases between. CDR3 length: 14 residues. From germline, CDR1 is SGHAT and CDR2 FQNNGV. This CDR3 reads CASSDLSQGPEAFF. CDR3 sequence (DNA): TGTGCCAGCAGCGATCTCTCACAGGGTCCTGAAGCTTTCTTT.

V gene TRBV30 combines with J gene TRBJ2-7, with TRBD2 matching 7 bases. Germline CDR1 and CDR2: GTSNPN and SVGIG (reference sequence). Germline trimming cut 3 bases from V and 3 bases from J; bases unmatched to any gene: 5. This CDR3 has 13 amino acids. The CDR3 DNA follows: TGTGCCTGGAGCGTGGGGGGGGGCTACGAGCAGTACTTC. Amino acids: CAWSVGGGYEQYF.

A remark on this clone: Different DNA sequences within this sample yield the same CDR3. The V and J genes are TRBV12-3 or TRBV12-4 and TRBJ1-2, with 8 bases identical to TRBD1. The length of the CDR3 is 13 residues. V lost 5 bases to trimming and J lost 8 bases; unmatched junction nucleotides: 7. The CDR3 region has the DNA TGTGCCAGCAGTCCGGACAGGGTGGGGGGCTACACCTTC. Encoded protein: CASSPDRVGGYTF.

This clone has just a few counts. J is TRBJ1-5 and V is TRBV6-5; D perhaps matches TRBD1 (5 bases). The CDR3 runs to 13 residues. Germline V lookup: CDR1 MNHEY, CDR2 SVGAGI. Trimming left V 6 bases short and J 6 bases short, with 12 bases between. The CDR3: CASRAGGGQPQHF. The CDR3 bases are TGTGCCAGCAGGGCAGGCGGGGGTCAGCCCCAGCATTTT.

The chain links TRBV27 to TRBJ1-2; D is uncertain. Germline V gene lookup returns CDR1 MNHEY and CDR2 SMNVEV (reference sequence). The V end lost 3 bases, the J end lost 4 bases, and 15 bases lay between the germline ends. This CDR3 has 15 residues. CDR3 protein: CASSLEGIPSYGYTF. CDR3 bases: TGTGCCAGCAGTTTGGAGGGCATTCCGAGCTATGGCTACACCTTC.

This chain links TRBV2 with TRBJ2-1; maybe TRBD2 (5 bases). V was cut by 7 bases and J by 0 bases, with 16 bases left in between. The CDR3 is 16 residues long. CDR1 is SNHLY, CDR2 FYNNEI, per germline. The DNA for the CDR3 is TGTGCCAGCACCGGTAGACTACAGAGCTCCTACAATGAGCAGTTCTTC. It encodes CASTGRLQSSYNEQFF.

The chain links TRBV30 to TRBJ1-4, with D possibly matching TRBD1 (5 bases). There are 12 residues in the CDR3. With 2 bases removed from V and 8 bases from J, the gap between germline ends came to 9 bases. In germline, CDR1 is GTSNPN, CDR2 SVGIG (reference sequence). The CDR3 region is CAWSRRGEKLFF. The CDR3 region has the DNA TGTGCCTGGAGTCGAAGGGGCGAAAAACTGTTTTTT.

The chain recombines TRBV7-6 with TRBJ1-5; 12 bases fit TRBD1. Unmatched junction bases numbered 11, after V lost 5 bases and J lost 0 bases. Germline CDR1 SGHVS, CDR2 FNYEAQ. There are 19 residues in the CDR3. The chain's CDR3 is CASSKPGQGAMNSNQPQHF. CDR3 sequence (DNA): TGTGCCAGCAGCAAGCCGGGACAGGGGGCGATGAATAGCAATCAGCCCCAGCATTTT.

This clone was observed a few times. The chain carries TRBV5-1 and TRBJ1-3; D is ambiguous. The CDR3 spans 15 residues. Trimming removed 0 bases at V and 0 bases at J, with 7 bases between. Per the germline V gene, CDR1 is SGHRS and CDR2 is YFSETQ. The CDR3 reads CASSLAGTSGNTIYF. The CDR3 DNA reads TGCGCCAGCAGCTTGGCGGGAACCTCTGGAAACACCATATATTTT.

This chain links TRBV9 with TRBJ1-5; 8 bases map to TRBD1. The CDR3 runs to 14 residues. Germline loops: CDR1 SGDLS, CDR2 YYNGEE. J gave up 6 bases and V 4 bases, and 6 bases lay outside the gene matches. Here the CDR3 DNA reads TGTGCCAGCAGCCCCGGACAGGGTTTTCAGCCCCAGCATTTT. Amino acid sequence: CASSPGQGFQPQHF.

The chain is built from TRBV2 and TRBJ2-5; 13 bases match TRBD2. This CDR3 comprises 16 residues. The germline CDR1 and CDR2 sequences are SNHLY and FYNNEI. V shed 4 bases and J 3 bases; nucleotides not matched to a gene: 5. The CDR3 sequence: CASSALGTSGKETQYF. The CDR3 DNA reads TGTGCCAGCAGTGCTCTGGGGACTAGCGGGAAAGAGACCCAGTACTTC.

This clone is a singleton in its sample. For the CDR3, the DNA is TGTGCCAGCAGTATACAGCCTCAAGAGACCCAGTACTTC. As protein: CASSIQPQETQYF. The chain uses TRBV6-4 and TRBJ2-5; D is uncertain. Trimming took 5 bases from V and 2 from J, leaving 9 bases between them. CDR1 is MRHNA and CDR2 is SNTAGT in the germline V gene. The CDR3 is 13 amino acids.

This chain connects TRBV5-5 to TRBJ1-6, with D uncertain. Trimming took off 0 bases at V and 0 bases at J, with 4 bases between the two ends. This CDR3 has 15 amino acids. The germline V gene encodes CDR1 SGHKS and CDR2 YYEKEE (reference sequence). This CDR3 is CASSLGSSYNSPLHF. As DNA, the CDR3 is TGTGCCAGCAGCTTGGGGAGCTCCTATAATTCACCCCTCCACTTT.

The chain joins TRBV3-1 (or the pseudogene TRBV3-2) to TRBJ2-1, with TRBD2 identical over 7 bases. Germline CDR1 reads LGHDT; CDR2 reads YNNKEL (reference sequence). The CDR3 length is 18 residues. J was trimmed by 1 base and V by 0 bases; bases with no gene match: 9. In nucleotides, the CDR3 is TGTGCCAGCAGCCAAGAAGGCGGGAGCGCCAATTCCTACAATGAGCAGTTCTTC. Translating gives CASSQEGGSANSYNEQFF.

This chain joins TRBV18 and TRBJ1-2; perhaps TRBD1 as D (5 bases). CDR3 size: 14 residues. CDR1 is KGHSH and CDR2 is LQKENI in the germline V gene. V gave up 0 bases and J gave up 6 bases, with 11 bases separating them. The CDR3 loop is CASSPPGVGNGYTF. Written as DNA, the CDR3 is TGTGCCAGCTCACCACCGGGGGTCGGAAATGGCTACACCTTC.

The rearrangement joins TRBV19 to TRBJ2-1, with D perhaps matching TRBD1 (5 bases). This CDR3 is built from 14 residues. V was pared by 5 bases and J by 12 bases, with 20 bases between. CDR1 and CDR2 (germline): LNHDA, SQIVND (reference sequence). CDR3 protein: CASSPRGAPRGQFF. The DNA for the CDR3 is TGTGCCAGTAGTCCTAGGGGCGCCCCTCGCGGGCAGTTCTTC.

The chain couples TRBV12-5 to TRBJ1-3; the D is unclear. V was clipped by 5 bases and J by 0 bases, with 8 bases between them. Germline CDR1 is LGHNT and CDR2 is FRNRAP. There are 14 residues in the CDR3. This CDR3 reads CASGLDGSGNTIYF. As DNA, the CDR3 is TGTGCTAGTGGTCTGGACGGCTCTGGAAACACCATATATTTT.

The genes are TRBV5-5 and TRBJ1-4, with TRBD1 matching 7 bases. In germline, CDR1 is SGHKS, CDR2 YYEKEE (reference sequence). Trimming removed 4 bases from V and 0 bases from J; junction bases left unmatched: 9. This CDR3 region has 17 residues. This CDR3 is CASSPGQAFATNEKLFF. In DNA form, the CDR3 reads TGTGCCAGCAGCCCCGGACAGGCCTTTGCAACTAATGAAAAACTGTTTTTT.